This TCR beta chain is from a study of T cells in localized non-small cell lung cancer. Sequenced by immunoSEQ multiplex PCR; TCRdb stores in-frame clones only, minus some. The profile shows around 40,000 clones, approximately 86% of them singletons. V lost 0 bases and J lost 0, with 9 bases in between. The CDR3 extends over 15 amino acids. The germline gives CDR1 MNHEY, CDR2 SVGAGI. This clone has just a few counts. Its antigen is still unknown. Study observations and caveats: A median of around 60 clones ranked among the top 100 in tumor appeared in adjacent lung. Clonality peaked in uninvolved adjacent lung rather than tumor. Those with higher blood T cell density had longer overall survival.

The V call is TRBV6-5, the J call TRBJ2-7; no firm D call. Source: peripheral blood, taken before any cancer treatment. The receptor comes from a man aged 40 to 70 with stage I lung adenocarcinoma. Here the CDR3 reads CASSYSTLGSYEQYF. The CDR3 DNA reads TGTGCCAGCAGTTACTCGACGCTGGGCTCCTACGAGCAGTACTTC.